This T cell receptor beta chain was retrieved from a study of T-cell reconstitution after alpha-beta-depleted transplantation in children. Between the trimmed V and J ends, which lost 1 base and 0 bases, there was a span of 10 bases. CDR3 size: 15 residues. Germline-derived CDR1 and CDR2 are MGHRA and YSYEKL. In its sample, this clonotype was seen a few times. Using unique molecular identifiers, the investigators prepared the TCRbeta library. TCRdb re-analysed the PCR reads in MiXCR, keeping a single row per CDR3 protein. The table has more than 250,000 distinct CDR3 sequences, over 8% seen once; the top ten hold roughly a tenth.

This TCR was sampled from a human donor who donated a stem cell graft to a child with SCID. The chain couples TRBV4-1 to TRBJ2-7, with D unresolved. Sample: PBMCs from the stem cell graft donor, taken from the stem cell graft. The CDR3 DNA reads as TGCGCCAGCAGCCAAGGATTTAGCAGCTCCTACGAGCAGTACTTC. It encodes CASSQGFSSSYEQYF.